This TCR beta chain originates from a study of blood T cell repertoires in COVID-19. Study context: Sample material is recorded as cDNA or gDNA derived from T cells, B-cell-depleted T cells, or PBMCs.

Source study methods: From reference gene primer amplification, estimates of nucleated cell counts were derived. Clones were sequenced by immunoSEQ multiplex PCR, and TCRdb holds only the in-frame ones, with some missing. V and J calls and clone size are those listed in that table; D and trimming were worked out from the DNA. Here the sample spans under 30,000 clones, around 89% being singletons. The germline V gene encodes CDR1 LNHNV and CDR2 YYDKDF (reference sequence). The V gene end was trimmed by 2 bases and the J gene end by 9 bases; junction bases not matched to a gene: 8. The CDR3 has 14 residues.

This chain uses TRBV15 with TRBJ2-5; 8 bases line up with TRBD2. The specimen was peripheral blood. The TCR comes from a human donor in a cohort sampled during active COVID-19. The CDR3 loop is CATSRFGGGRAQYF. In DNA, the CDR3 is TGTGCCACCAGCAGATTTGGCGGGGGGCGGGCCCAGTACTTC.